The 8 T cell receptor beta chains presented below share a single source sample, sequenced in a study of Ad26.COV2.S vaccination and SARS-CoV-2 variants. Method: immunoSEQ multiplex PCR; TCRdb's copy keeps in-frame clones and lacks some. The data contain 350,000 to 450,000 clones, around 83% of them singletons. Regarding treatment: over 15 received Ad26.COV2.S at low or high dose, single or two shots; 5 received placebo; per-sample allocation not given. The investigators took samples on day 63 after the first vaccine or placebo injection. Sequenced here: peripheral blood, sampled in a trial of Ad26.COV2.S vaccine versus placebo. The receptors originated from a person aged 18-65 years who received the Ad26.COV2.S COVID-19 vaccine or a placebo.

The genes are TRBV5-4 and TRBJ2-3; 11 bases map to TRBD2. Germline V gene sequence: CDR1 SGHNT, CDR2 YYREEE (reference sequence). The CDR3 runs 15 residues. The junction had 7 bases not matched to a gene; V was cut back by 4 bases and J by 6 bases. CDR3 sequence: CASSPMGLAADTQYF. CDR3 DNA: TGTGCCAGCAGCCCCATGGGACTAGCGGCCGATACGCAGTATTTT.

V and J are TRBV21-1 and TRBJ2-3; TRBD1 was called by the table and not checked on the DNA. TRBV21-1 represents a pseudogene. CDR3 size: 15 residues. CDR3 nucleotides: TGTGCCAGCATAAAAGAGGACAGGGTCACAGATACGCAGTATTTT. Translation gives CASIKEDRVTDTQYF.

There are many counts of this clone. The chain links TRBV5-4 to TRBJ2-5, with TRBD1 matching over 8 bases. This CDR3 has 15 residues. The germline CDR1 and CDR2 sequences are SGHNT and YYREEE (reference sequence). Germline trimming cut 4 bases from V and 5 bases from J; bases unmatched to any gene: 10. The CDR3 bases are TGTGCCAGCAGCGTCGACAGGGGATTTGGCGAGACCCAGTACTTC. As protein: CASSVDRGFGETQYF.

The chain has TRBV7-2 and TRBJ2-4; possible D gene TRBD1, 5 bases. Trimming shortened V by 3 bases and J by 7 bases, and 16 bases separated the two germline ends. Germline V lookup: CDR1 SGHTA, CDR2 FQGNSA. There are 15 residues in the CDR3. CDR3 sequence: CASSFDRFDANIQYF. The CDR3 DNA reads as TGTGCCAGCAGCTTCGACAGATTCGATGCGAACATTCAGTACTTC.

The chain links TRBV4-3 to TRBJ1-5; D not resolved. Trimming took 0 bases from V and 7 from J, leaving 7 bases between them. Germline V CDR1 and CDR2: LGHNA, YSLEER. The CDR3 sequence is 13 residues long. The CDR3 loop is CASSQERFQPQHF. CDR3 sequence (DNA): TGCGCCAGCAGCCAAGAGCGTTTCCAGCCCCAGCATTTT.

The J gene is TRBJ2-7, the V gene TRBV7-6, with D possibly TRBD2 on 6 matching bases. V lost 5 bases and J 3 bases, leaving 17 bases between the germline ends. Germline V gene lookup returns CDR1 SGHVS and CDR2 FNYEAQ. The CDR3 runs 15 residues. The CDR3 bases are TGTGCCAGCAGCCAAAATAGCGGACCACGCTACGAGCAGTACTTC. Its protein product is CASSQNSGPRYEQYF.

The rearrangement uses TRBV4-1 and TRBJ2-2, with 10 bases fitting TRBD2. After removal of 2 bases from V and 4 bases from J, the junction contained 10 bases not matched to a gene. CDR1 is MGHRA and CDR2 is YSYEKL in the germline V gene. This CDR3 has 18 amino acids. In DNA, the CDR3 is TGCGCCAGCAGCCAATTTCCTGGGACTAGCGTCTTCACCGGGGAGCTGTTTTTT. Translated, it gives CASSQFPGTSVFTGELFF.

This clone was picked up a small number of times. Within the sample, other DNA sequences also encode this same CDR3. V usage is TRBV7-9 and J usage is TRBJ1-4; weak D call: TRBD1 (6 bases). Germline assignment: CDR1 SEHNR and CDR2 FQNEAQ (reference sequence). This CDR3 has 14 residues. V shed 0 bases and J shed 5 bases, with 7 bases lying between them. Here the CDR3 reads CASSLAGGNEKLFF. CDR3 DNA sequence: TGTGCCAGCAGCTTAGCAGGGGGGAATGAAAAACTGTTTTTT.